The present T cell receptor (beta chain) was sequenced within a study of T cells in Graves' hyperthyroidism and ophthalmopathy. Study-wide findings and caveats: In the blood, most expanded thyroid clonotypes above 0.001 appeared as well.

RNA transcripts served as the template for amplifying TCR beta CDR3 regions. TCR CDR3 regions were first amplified by RT-PCR with HTBI primers. TCRdb processed the multiplex PCR reads anew with MiXCR; each CDR3 protein has one entry. Of nearly 250,000 distinct CDR3 sequences listed, over 15% were seen once; the top ten hold around 26%. Diagnoses rested on clinical symptoms, serum thyroxine and TRAb, thyroid ultrasound and orbital computed tomography. The ends were cut back, 8 bases at V and 0 bases at J, with 11 bases in the middle. Germline values: CDR1 LNHDA, CDR2 SQIVND (reference sequence). The CDR3 totals 13 residues. The sample holds many counts of this clonotype. Its antigen is unknown.

Source material: blood. V gene TRBV19 combines with J gene TRBJ2-7, with D possibly TRBD2 on 6 matching bases. The sequence was obtained from a woman between 18 and 29 years old with Graves' ophthalmopathy. CDR3 in DNA: TGTGCCAGTGGGCGGGACGGCTCCTACGAGCAGTACTTC. It codes for CASGRDGSYEQYF.